This T cell receptor (beta chain) was identified in a study of shared clonotypes between healthy human individuals. As for the study in general: Those who served as donors were two women and a few men between the ages of 18 and 49. Plates per donor: three CD4 naive, three CD4 memory, two CD8 naive, one CD8 memory. Study-wide results and limits: Roughly 5% of naive CD4 clonotypes were common to four donors.

The CDR3 has 13 amino acids. CDR1 is LNHDA, CDR2 SQIVND, per germline (reference sequence). Trimming left V 7 bases short and J 2 bases short, with 11 bases between. A word on this clone: Its antigen is currently unknown.

The naive CD8 fraction comprised CD45RO-negative cells positively selected for CCR7 and excluded terminally differentiated effector memory CD45RA+ cells. Each sample came from a Caucasian adult donor living in Nashville, Tennessee. Only in-frame clones appear in the TCRdb table, and some are missing; sequencing was by immunoSEQ multiplex PCR. The sample consists of nearly 2 million clones, approximately 94% of them appearing once. This clonotype originated in a man younger than 35 in good health. Sequencing input: naive CD8+ T cells sorted from blood. The chain links TRBV19 to TRBJ1-1, with D possibly being TRBD1 (6 bases). CDR3 DNA: TGTGCCAGTAAGCCGGACAGCAACACTGAAGCTTTCTTT. Residues: CASKPDSNTEAFF.